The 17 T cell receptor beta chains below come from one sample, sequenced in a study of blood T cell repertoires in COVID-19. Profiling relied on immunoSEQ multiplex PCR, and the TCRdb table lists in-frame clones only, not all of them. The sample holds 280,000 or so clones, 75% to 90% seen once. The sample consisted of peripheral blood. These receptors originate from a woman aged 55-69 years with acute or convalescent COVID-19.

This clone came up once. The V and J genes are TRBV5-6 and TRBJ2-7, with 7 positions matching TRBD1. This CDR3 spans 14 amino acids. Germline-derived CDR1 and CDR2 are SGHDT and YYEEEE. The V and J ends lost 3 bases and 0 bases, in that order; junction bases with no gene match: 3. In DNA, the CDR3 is TGTGCCAGCAGCTCCGGGACAGTCTCCTACGAGCAGTACTTC. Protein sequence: CASSSGTVSYEQYF.

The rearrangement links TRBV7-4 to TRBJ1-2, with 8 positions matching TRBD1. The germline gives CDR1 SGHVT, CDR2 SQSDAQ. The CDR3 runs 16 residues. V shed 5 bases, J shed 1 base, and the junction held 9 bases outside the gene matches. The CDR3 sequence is CASSTRTGSDNYGYTF. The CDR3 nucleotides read TGTGCCAGCAGCACCCGGACAGGGAGCGATAACTATGGCTACACCTTC.

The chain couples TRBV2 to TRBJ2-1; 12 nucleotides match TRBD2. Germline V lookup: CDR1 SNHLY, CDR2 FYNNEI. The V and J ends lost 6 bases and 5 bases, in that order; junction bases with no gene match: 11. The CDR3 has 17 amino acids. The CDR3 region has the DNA TGTGCCAGCAGCGCCTCCAGACTAGCGGGAGATCACAATGAGCAGTTCTTC. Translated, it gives CASSASRLAGDHNEQFF.

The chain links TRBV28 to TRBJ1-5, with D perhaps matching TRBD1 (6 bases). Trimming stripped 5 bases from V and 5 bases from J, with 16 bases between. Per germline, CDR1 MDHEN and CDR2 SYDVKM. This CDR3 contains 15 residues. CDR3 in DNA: TGTGCCAGCAGTGCAGCTGACAGGCCCTATCAGCCCCAGCATTTT. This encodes CASSAADRPYQPQHF.

CDR3 nucleotides: TGTGCCAGCAGACAGGGGGGGAAAAACATTCAGTACTTC. This sequence encodes CASRQGGKNIQYF. The chain employs TRBV6-1 and TRBJ2-4; D might be TRBD1 (8 bases). The germline V gene encodes CDR1 MNHNS and CDR2 SASEGT. Trimming took 6 bases from V and 4 from J, leaving 10 bases between them. The CDR3 totals 13 residues.

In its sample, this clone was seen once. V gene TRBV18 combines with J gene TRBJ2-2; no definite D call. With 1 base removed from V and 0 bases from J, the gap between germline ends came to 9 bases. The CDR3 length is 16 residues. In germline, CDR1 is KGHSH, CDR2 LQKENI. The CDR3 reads CASSPLSGSNTGELFF. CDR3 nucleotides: TGTGCCAGCTCACCACTTTCAGGATCGAACACCGGGGAGCTGTTTTTT.

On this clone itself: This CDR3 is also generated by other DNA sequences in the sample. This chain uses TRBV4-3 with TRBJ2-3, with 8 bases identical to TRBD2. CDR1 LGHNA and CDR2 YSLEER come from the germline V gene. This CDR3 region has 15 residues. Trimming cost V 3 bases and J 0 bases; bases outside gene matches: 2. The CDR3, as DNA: TGCGCCAGCAGCCAGGCGGGGGGAAGCACAGATACGCAGTATTTT. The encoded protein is CASSQAGGSTDTQYF.

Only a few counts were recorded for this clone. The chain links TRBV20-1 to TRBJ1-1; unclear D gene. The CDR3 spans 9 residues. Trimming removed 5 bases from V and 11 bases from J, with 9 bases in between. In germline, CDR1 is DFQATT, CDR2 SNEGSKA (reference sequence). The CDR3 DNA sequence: TGCAGTGCTCCCGACGGGGCTTTCTTT. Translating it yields CSAPDGAFF.

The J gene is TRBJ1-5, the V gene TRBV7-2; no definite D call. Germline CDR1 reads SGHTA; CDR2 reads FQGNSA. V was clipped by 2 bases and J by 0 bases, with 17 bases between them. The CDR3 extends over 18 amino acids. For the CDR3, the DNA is TGTGCCAGCAGCTTATCGGTGTGGAGTGGAGATAGCAATCAGCCCCAGCATTTT. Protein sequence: CASSLSVWSGDSNQPQHF.

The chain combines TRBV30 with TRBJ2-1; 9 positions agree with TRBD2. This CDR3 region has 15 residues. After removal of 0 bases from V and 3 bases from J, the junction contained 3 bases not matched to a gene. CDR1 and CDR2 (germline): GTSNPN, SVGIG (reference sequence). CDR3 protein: CAWSVTSGLYNEQFF. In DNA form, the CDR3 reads TGTGCCTGGAGTGTGACTAGCGGACTCTACAATGAGCAGTTCTTC.

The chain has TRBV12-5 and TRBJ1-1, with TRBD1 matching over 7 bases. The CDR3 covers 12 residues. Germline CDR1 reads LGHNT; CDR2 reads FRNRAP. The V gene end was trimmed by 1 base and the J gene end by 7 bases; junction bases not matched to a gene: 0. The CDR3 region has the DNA TGTGCTAGTGGTTTGGGGGACAGTGAAGCTTTCTTT. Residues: CASGLGDSEAFF. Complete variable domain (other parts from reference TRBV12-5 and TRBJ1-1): DARVTQTPRHKVTEMGQEVTMRCQPILGHNTVFWYRQTMMQGLELLAYFRNRAPLDDSGMPKDRFSAEMPDATLATLKIQPSEPRDSAVYFCASGLGDSEAFFGQGTRLTVV.

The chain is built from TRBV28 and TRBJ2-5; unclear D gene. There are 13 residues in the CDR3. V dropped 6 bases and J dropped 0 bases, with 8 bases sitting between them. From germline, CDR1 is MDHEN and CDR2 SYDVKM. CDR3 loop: CASSQHDQETQYF. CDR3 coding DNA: TGTGCCAGCAGCCAACACGACCAAGAGACCCAGTACTTC.

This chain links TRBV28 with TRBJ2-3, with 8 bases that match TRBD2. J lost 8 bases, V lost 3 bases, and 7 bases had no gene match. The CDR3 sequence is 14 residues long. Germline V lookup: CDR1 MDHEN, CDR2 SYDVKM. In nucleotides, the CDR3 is TGTGCCAGCAGTTTTGGGGGACTAGTGGTTACGCAGTATTTT. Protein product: CASSFGGLVVTQYF.

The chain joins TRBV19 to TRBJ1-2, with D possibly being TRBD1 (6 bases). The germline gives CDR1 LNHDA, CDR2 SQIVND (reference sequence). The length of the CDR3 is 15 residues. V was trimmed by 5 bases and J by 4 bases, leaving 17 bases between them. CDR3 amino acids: CASSLQQGTAYGYTF. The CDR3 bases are TGTGCCAGTAGTCTCCAACAGGGTACGGCCTATGGCTACACCTTC.

This CDR3 is CASSSGIYEQYF. The CDR3 bases are TGTGCCAGCAGCTCGGGAATCTACGAGCAGTACTTC. V is TRBV7-9 and J is TRBJ2-7, with a possible D match to TRBD2 (5 bases). CDR1 SEHNR and CDR2 FQNEAQ come from the germline V gene (reference sequence). The CDR3 is made up of 12 amino acids. V shed 4 bases and J shed 3 bases, with 7 bases lying between them.

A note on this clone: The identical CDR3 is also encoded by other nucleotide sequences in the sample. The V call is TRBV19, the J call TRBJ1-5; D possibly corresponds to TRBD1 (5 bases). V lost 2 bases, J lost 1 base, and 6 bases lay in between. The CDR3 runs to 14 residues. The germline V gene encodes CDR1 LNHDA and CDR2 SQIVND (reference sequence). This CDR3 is CASSIRGSNQPQHF. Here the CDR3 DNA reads TGTGCCAGTAGTATAAGGGGAAGCAATCAGCCCCAGCATTTT.

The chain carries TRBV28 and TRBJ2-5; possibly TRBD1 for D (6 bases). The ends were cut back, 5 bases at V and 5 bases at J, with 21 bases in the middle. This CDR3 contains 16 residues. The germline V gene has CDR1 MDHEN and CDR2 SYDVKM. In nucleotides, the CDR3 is TGTGCCAGCAGTCCACCCCCGGGACATCGTGTGGAGACCCAGTACTTC. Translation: CASSPPPGHRVETQYF.